The clone carrying this T cell receptor (beta chain) was picked up a small number of times. Antigen specificity is unknown. The data are from a study of cytomegalovirus exposure and HLA in healthy donors. Study information: The approximately 110 validation repertoires were reported in a later analysis to have been generated on the same platform as the 666 first-cohort repertoires.

The CDR3 has 17 amino acids. J lost 6 bases, V lost 0 bases, and 8 bases had no gene match. CDR1 is LGHNA, CDR2 YNFKEQ, per germline. TCRdb's table, derived via immunoSEQ multiplex PCR, lists solely in-frame clones and lacks some. The sample includes roughly 90,000 clones, roughly 85% of them seen just once. The study, taken as a whole, reports: Despite most TCR sequences being rare, some public TCRs occurred in many donors. It was 164 TCR beta chains that were listed as cytomegalovirus-associated.

The donors were part of the validation cohort, which consisted of under 150 subjects and was separate from the first cohort of around 620 subjects. Sequencing input: PBMCs. The receptor's source is a man aged 18 to 30 in good health and CMV-seropositive. This chain uses TRBV4-2 with TRBJ2-3; 11 positions match TRBD2. This CDR3 is CASSQEPTSGIGDTQYF. The CDR3 bases are TGTGCCAGCAGCCAAGAGCCGACTAGCGGGATAGGGGATACGCAGTATTTT.